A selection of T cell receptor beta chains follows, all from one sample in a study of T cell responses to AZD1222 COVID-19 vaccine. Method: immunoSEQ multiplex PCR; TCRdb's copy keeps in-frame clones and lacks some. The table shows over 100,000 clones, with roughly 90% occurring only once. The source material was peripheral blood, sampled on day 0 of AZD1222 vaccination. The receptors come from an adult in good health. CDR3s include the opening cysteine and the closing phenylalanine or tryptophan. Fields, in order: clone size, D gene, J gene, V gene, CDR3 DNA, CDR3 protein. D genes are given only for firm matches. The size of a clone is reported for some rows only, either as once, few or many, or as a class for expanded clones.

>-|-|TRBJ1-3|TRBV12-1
TGTGCCAGCAGCTTTCAACACAAGGCTTGGACAGGGGCTTTGCGGCCCCGAAACACCATATATTTT
CASSFQHKAWTGALRPRNTIYF
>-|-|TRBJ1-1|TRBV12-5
TGTGCTAGTGGTTTGGTTCCCTTGAACACTGAAGCTTTCTTT
CASGLVPLNTEAFF
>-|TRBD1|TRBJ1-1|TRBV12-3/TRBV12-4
TGTGCCAGCAGTCTGGACAGGGGTGGTGAAGCTTTCTTT
CASSLDRGGEAFF
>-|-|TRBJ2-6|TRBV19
TGTGCCAGTAGTATCTGGGGGGCGGGAGCTGGGGCCAACGTCCTGACTTTC
CASSIWGAGAGANVLTF
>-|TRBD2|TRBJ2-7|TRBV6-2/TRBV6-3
TGTGCCAGCAGCTCCTCGGGGAGGGCCCACGAGCAGTACTTC
CASSSSGRAHEQYF
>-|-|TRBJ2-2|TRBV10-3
TGTGCCATCAGCCGAAAGGAAAACACCGGGGAGCTGTTTTTT
CAISRKENTGELFF
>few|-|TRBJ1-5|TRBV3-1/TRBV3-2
TGTGCCAGCAGCCAAGGTGTGGGTACCAATCAGCCCCAGCATTTT
CASSQGVGTNQPQHF
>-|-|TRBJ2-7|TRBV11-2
TGTGCCACCTCACCTCCCGAGGGATGGGGCGAGCAGTACTTC
CATSPPEGWGEQYF
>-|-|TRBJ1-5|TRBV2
TGTGCCAGCACCCGGACTCGCGAGGCCAATCAGCCCCAGCATTTT
CASTRTREANQPQHF
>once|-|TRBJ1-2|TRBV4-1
TGCGCCAGCAGCCTCAGGACCTTTAACTATGGCTACACCTTC
CASSLRTFNYGYTF
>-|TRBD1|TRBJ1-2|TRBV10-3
TGTGCCATCAGTGAGGCGGACAGGGGAATTGGCTACACCTTC
CAISEADRGIGYTF
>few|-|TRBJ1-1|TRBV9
TGTGCCAGCAGCGGAGACAAGGGACACCCAAAGATGAACACTGAAGCTTTCTTT
CASSGDKGHPKMNTEAFF
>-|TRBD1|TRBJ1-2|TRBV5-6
TGTGCCAGCAGCGAAAAGACAGGGTATCGATGGAACTATGGCTACACCTTC
CASSEKTGYRWNYGYTF
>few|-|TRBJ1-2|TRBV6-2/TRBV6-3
TGTGCCAGCAGTTACCCCTTGGGGACTCGACGGGGCTACACCTTC
CASSYPLGTRRGYTF
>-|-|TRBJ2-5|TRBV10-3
TGTGCCATCAGTGAGGCCGGGGAAGATGAGACCCAGTACTTC
CAISEAGEDETQYF
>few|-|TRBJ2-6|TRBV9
TGTGCCAGCAGCGTTCACAGCTCTGGGGCCAACGTCCTGACTTTC
CASSVHSSGANVLTF
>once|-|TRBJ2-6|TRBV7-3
TGTGCCAGCAGCTTAACGTCGGGCTCAGGGGCCAACGTCCTGACTTTC
CASSLTSGSGANVLTF
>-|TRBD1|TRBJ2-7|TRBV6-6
TGTGCCAGCGGTCGTCCCCTTAAGACAGGGTGGTCTTCCGAGCAGTACTTC
CASGRPLKTGWSSEQYF
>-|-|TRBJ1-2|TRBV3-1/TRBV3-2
TGTGCCAGCAGGATTAGGGACGGGAACTATGGCTACACCTTC
CASRIRDGNYGYTF
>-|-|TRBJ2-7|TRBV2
TGTGCCAGCAGCAAGGACTCGCCATTTCAAGAGCAGTACTTC
CASSKDSPFQEQYF
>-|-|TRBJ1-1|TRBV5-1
TGCGCCTCTACAGCGAACACTGAAGCTTTCTTT
CASTANTEAFF
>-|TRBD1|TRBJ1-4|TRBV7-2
TGTGCCAGCAGCCCCCTGGGGACAGGGAATGAAAAACTGTTTTTT
CASSPLGTGNEKLFF
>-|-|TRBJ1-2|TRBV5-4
TGTGCCAGCAAAAGGGGGGTCGGAGAGTACTATGGCTACACCTTC
CASKRGVGEYYGYTF
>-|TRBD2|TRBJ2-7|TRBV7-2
TGTGCCAGCAGCCCCCGCGGGGGGGCGCTGGGCAACGAGCAGTACTTC
CASSPRGGALGNEQYF
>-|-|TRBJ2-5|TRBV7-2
TGTGCCAGCAGCTTACCGGGGAGTTGGAGCCTAGAGACCCAGTACTTC
CASSLPGSWSLETQYF
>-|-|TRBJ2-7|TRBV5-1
TGCGCCAGCAGCTCCGGGACACTATACGAGCAGTACTTC
CASSSGTLYEQYF
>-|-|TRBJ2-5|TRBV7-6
TGTGCCAGCAGCCCCAGGGTCCAAGAGACCCAGTACTTC
CASSPRVQETQYF
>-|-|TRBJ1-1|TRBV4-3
TGCGCCAGCAGCCCCCAACATCTGAACACTGAAGCTTTCTTT
CASSPQHLNTEAFF
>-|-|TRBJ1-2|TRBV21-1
TGTGCCAGCAGCAACCAAGGGAGACAGGGAAACTATGGCTACACCTTC
CASSNQGRQGNYGYTF
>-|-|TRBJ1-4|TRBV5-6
TGTGCCAGCAGCTTATTTCGACATAGTAATGAAAAACTGTTTTTT
CASSLFRHSNEKLFF
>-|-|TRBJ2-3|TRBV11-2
TGTGCCAGCAGCTTTCCCGGGGCTAGCGCGAGCACAGATACGCAGTATTTT
CASSFPGASASTDTQYF
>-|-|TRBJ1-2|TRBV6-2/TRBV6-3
TGTGCCAGCAGTTACGGACTCCAGCGTGGCTACACCTTC
CASSYGLQRGYTF
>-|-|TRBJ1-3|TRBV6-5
TGTGCCAGCAGTCCGGGAGGATCTGGAAACACCATATATTTT
CASSPGGSGNTIYF
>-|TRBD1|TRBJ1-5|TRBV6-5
TGTGCCAGCGAGGGACAGGGTAGGAATCAGCCCCAGCATTTT
CASEGQGRNQPQHF
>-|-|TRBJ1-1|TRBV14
TGTGCCAGCAGCCGTCTCACAGGGAACACTGAAGCTTTCTTT
CASSRLTGNTEAFF
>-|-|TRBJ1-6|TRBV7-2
TGTGCCAGCAGCCCGTATAATTCACCCCTCCACTTT
CASSPYNSPLHF
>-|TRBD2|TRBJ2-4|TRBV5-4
TGTGCCAGCAGCTTTACTGGCGGGGGGAGAAGGTACTTC
CASSFTGGGRRYF
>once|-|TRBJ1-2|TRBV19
TGTGCCAGTAGTATAGGTGTTGGCTACACCTTC
CASSIGVGYTF
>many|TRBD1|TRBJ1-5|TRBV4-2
TGTGCCAGCAGCCAAGATTTAGGGACAGGGGATCAGCCCCAGCATTTT
CASSQDLGTGDQPQHF
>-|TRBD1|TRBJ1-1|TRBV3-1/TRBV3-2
TGTGCCAGCAGCTTGACAGGGGGGACTGAAGCTTTCTTT
CASSLTGGTEAFF
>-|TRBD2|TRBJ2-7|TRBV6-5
TGTGCCAGCAGTTACGGTCTAGCGGGGGGGAGGGAGCAGTACTTC
CASSYGLAGGREQYF
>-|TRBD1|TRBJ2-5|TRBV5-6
TGTGCCAGCAGTGGGGACAGGGGGAACCAAGAGACCCAGTACTTC
CASSGDRGNQETQYF
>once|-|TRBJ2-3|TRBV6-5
TGTGCCAGCAGTTACAACACAGATACGCAGTATTTT
CASSYNTDTQYF